This is a list of T cell receptor beta chains from one sample in a study of T-cell reconstitution after alpha-beta-depleted transplantation in children. TCRdb used MiXCR to reprocess the PCR reads, holding one entry per CDR3 protein. Seen here are fewer than 700,000 distinct CDR3 sequences, about 21% observed once, and the top ten hold roughly 14%. The sequenced sample was PBMCs, mostly from graft donor cells, obtained 360 days after TCRalphabeta/CD19-depleted stem cell transplant. Source of these receptors: a boy under two years old who had a stem cell transplant for acute myeloid leukemia, so the T cells may come from the graft donor. Both conserved end residues are part of each CDR3. D genes are given only for firm matches. Clone sizes are given selectively: once, few, many, or a class where the clone is expanded.

>.|TRBV9|.|15|TRBJ2-3
CASSPKTGITDTQYF
TGTGCCAGCAGTCCAAAGACGGGTATCACAGATACGCAGTATTTT
>.|TRBV6-1|.|14|TRBJ1-1
CASRAIPDGGTAFF
TGTGCCAGCAGAGCGATCCCAGACGGGGGGACCGCTTTCTTT
>.|TRBV7-9|TRBD2|16|TRBJ2-3
CASSDRLAGGADTQYF
TGTGCCAGCAGCGATAGACTAGCGGGAGGTGCAGATACGCAGTATTTT
>.|TRBV20-1|.|14|TRBJ2-5
CSAIRAPPTETQYF
TGCAGTGCTATTCGGGCTCCCCCAACGGAGACCCAGTACTTC
>few|TRBV5-4|TRBD2|16|TRBJ2-1
CASSLGLAGGQDEQFF
TGTGCCAGCAGCTTGGGACTAGCGGGGGGGCAGGATGAGCAGTTCTTC
>many|TRBV5-1|.|16|TRBJ2-2
CASSPGQLPNTGELFF
TGCGCCAGCAGCCCTGGACAGCTCCCGAACACCGGGGAGCTGTTTTTT
>many|TRBV2|.|13|TRBJ2-1
CASKEDSYNEQFF
TGTGCCAGCAAGGAGGACTCCTACAATGAGCAGTTCTTC
>many|TRBV7-2|.|16|TRBJ2-3
CASSLVADISTDTQYF
TGTGCCAGCAGCTTAGTCGCCGACATTAGCACAGATACGCAGTATTTT
>.|TRBV11-3|TRBD2|17|TRBJ2-3
CASSLALPGGGTDTQYF
TGTGCCAGCAGCTTAGCCCTCCCGGGAGGGGGAACAGATACGCAGTATTTT
>few|TRBV6-2/TRBV6-3|TRBD1|13|TRBJ1-2
CASSDRGSRGYTF
TGTGCCAGCAGCGACAGGGGTTCTCGTGGCTACACCTTC
>few|TRBV7-2|.|15|TRBJ2-7
CASSLAGESSYEQYF
TGTGCCAGCAGCTTAGCGGGGGAGAGCTCCTACGAGCAGTACTTC
>many|TRBV12-3/TRBV12-4|.|17|TRBJ2-2
CASSLSSGRRVTGELFF
TGTGCCAGCAGTTTGTCGTCCGGCCGCAGGGTGACCGGGGAGCTGTTTTTT
>.|TRBV11-1|TRBD2|14|TRBJ2-5
CASANGLAKETQYF
TGTGCCAGCGCCAACGGACTAGCGAAGGAGACCCAGTACTTC
>.|TRBV7-2|.|16|TRBJ2-7
CASSRHGWDSYYEQYF
TGTGCCAGCAGCCGCCATGGCTGGGACTCCTACTACGAGCAGTACTTC
>many|TRBV29-1|.|13|TRBJ2-5
CSVEDSGGETQYF
TGCAGCGTTGAAGATTCGGGTGGGGAGACCCAGTACTTC
>.|TRBV6-1|.|16|TRBJ2-6
CASTLKGGSGANVLTF
TGTGCCAGCACTCTAAAGGGGGGCTCTGGGGCCAACGTCCTGACTTTC
>.|TRBV6-1|TRBD1|14|TRBJ2-1
CASGGTGPNNEQFF
TGTGCCAGCGGAGGGACAGGACCGAACAATGAGCAGTTCTTC
>many|TRBV5-1|.|15|TRBJ2-2
CASSLDAVRAGELFF
TGCGCCAGCAGCTTGGATGCAGTCCGCGCCGGGGAGCTGTTTTTT
>few|TRBV20-1|.|18|TRBJ2-6
CSARDPQGRDSGANVLTF
TGCAGTGCTAGAGATCCACAGGGACGAGATTCTGGGGCCAACGTCCTGACTTTC
>many|TRBV20-1|.|16|TRBJ1-1
CSARGGAATVVPEAFF
TGCAGTGCTAGAGGAGGGGCTGCGACGGTGGTTCCCGAAGCTTTCTTT
>many|TRBV9|.|15|TRBJ2-7
CASSVGDSRSYEQYF
TGTGCCAGCAGCGTAGGTGACTCTCGGAGCTACGAGCAGTACTTC
>many|TRBV12-3/TRBV12-4|.|11|TRBJ2-5
CASRSSETQYF
TGTGCCAGCAGATCCTCAGAGACCCAGTACTTC
>many|TRBV5-1|.|12|TRBJ2-7
CASSPDPYEQYF
TGCGCCAGCAGCCCGGACCCCTACGAGCAGTACTTC
>.|TRBV20-1|TRBD2|17|TRBJ2-7
CSARETASGGALGEQYF
TGCAGTGCTAGAGAAACTGCAAGCGGGGGAGCCCTGGGAGAGCAGTACTTC
>many|TRBV28|.|14|TRBJ1-2
CASRQQGWGNGYTF
TGTGCCAGCAGGCAACAGGGATGGGGGAATGGCTACACCTTC
>few|TRBV20-1|TRBD1|14|TRBJ2-1
CSAQRGPFYNEQFF
TGCAGTGCTCAGAGGGGGCCCTTCTACAATGAGCAGTTCTTC
>.|TRBV7-8|.|12|TRBJ1-3
CASEDSRNTIYF
TGTGCCAGCGAGGACAGCCGAAACACCATATATTTT
>many|TRBV28|TRBD1|15|TRBJ1-1
CASRNRGQTNTEAFF
TGTGCCAGCAGAAACAGGGGACAGACGAACACTGAAGCTTTCTTT
>few|TRBV7-9|TRBD1|15|TRBJ1-6
CASSIDRVWNSPLHF
TGTGCCAGCAGCATCGACAGGGTATGGAATTCACCCCTCCACTTT
>.|TRBV5-1|.|14|TRBJ2-5
CASSLGGGFETQYF
TGCGCCAGCAGCTTGGGTGGGGGTTTCGAGACCCAGTACTTC
>few|TRBV6-5|.|13|TRBJ1-2
CASSYGGNYGYTF
TGTGCCAGCAGTTACGGGGGAAACTATGGCTACACCTTC
>.|TRBV6-2/TRBV6-3|TRBD2|20|TRBJ2-5
CASSYSDVWVGGALLETQYF
TGTGCCAGCAGTTACTCGGACGTGTGGGTCGGGGGGGCGTTACTGGAGACCCAGTACTTC
>.|TRBV5-4|.|14|TRBJ2-5
CASSLGEGDGHSYF
TGTGCCAGCAGCTTAGGAGAAGGGGATGGCCACTCGTACTTC
>.|TRBV7-6|.|13|TRBJ1-2
CASTRQAGYGYTF
TGTGCCAGCACCCGACAGGCTGGCTATGGCTACACCTTC
>few|TRBV18|.|13|TRBJ2-5
CASSPVGQETQYF
TGTGCCAGCTCACCGGTCGGGCAAGAGACCCAGTACTTC
>.|TRBV20-1|.|13|TRBJ1-5
CSARRAGGQPQHF
TGCAGTGCTAGGAGGGCCGGAGGGCAGCCCCAGCATTTT
>.|TRBV7-2|TRBD2|16|TRBJ2-1
CASSLSLAGGPDEQFF
TGTGCCAGCAGCCTTTCTCTAGCGGGGGGGCCCGATGAGCAGTTCTTC
>many|TRBV29-1|TRBD1|14|TRBJ2-1
CSAPRGDRGWEQFF
TGCAGCGCCCCCCGGGGGGACAGGGGCTGGGAGCAGTTCTTC
>many|TRBV5-1|.|14|TRBJ2-7
CASSLAGNSYEQYF
TGCGCCAGCAGCTTGGCCGGGAACTCCTACGAGCAGTACTTC
>many|TRBV28|.|12|TRBJ2-2
CASSRFLGELFF
TGTGCCAGCAGCCGATTTCTAGGGGAGCTGTTTTTT
>few|TRBV6-6|.|13|TRBJ2-5
CASIRTQQETQYF
TGTGCCAGCATCCGGACTCAACAAGAGACCCAGTACTTC
>many|TRBV4-2|.|18|TRBJ2-6
CASSQDPPSYSGANVLTF
TGTGCCAGCAGCCAAGATCCTCCTTCCTACTCTGGGGCCAACGTCCTGACTTTC
>few|TRBV10-1|.|15|TRBJ1-1
CASSESGGGRTEAFF
TGCGCCAGCAGTGAGTCCGGAGGGGGAAGGACTGAAGCTTTCTTT
>.|TRBV5-1|.|11|TRBJ2-1
CASRTVNEQFF
TGCGCCAGCAGGACCGTTAATGAGCAGTTCTTC
>many|TRBV20-1|.|14|TRBJ2-5
CSARDDRFQETQYF
TGCAGTGCTAGAGATGATAGGTTCCAAGAGACCCAGTACTTC
>.|TRBV7-2|.|17|TRBJ2-3
CASSLMRGTRGTDTQYF
TGTGCCAGCAGCTTAATGAGAGGAACAAGGGGCACAGATACGCAGTATTTT